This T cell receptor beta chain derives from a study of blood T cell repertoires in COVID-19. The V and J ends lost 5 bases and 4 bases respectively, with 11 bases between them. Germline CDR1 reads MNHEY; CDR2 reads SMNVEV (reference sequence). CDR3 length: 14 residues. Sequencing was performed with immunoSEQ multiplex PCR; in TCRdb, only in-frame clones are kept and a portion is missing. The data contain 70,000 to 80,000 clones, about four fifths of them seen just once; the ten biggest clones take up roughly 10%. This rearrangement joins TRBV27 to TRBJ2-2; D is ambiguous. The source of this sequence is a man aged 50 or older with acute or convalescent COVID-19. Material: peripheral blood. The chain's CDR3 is CASSAGLGTGELFF. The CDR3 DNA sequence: TGTGCCAGCAGTGCCGGGTTGGGCACCGGGGAGCTGTTTTTT.